This record looks at one TCR beta chain sequence and its context. This entry is derived from a study of blood T cells in healthy people across ages. The second PCR ran roughly 7 to 12 cycles with a sample-barcoded 5' primer and J-beta primers. Every molecule of cDNA carried a tag from a template-switch adaptor with 12 random nucleotides. TCRdb re-analysed the 5' RACE reads in MiXCR, keeping a single row per CDR3 protein. The repertoire holds approximately 670,000 distinct CDR3 sequences, less than 45% seen once, with approximately 29% in the top ten. Looked up from germline, CDR1 is SGHAT and CDR2 is FQNNGV. The CDR3 runs 14 residues. Trimming at V came to 6 bases and at J to 5 bases, leaving 8 bases not matched to a gene.

The TCR was taken from a man older than 75 in good health. Sequenced material: blood. The rearrangement uses TRBV11-2 and TRBJ2-5, with 8 bases lining up with TRBD1. The CDR3 reads CASRSQGVGETQYF. For the CDR3, the DNA is TGTGCCAGCAGATCACAGGGGGTTGGGGAGACCCAGTACTTC. Variable domain in full (rest from reference TRBV11-2 and TRBJ2-5): EAGVAQSPRYKIIEKRQSVAFWCNPISGHATLYWYQQILGQGPKLLIQFQNNGVVDDSQLPKDRFSAERLKGVDSTLKIQPAKLEDSAVYLCASRSQGVGETQYFGPGTRLLVL.